This T cell receptor beta chain was profiled in a study of vaccination and CD4 T cells after COVID-19. Study information: Each participant was administered two doses of a vaccine, which was either BNT162b2 or mRNA-1273.

Treatment noted: approximately nine-day PBMC culture with coronavirus spike peptide pools or control peptides (ViraFEST assay). Using peptide pools, antigen-specific T cells were expanded in ViraFEST before TCRs were sequenced. With approximately 9.9 ug/ml peptide pools and approximately 10 IU/ml IL-2, PBMCs were cultured at about 2 million per well. The assay that was used to sequence DNA from cultured CD4+ T cells was the Oncomine TCR Beta short-read assay. A single record per CDR3 protein comes from TCRdb applying MiXCR to the PCR reads. This sample has under 20,000 distinct CDR3 sequences, with 70% found just once. Notes on this clonotype: Its target is unknown.

Sequencing input: CD4+ T cells from blood, cultured in vitro. This clonotype was obtained from a human donor who had recovered from COVID-19.

The chain's CDR3 is CASRTDRASTGELFF. Written as DNA, the CDR3 is TGTGCCAGCAGGACCGACAGGGCAAGCACCGGGGAGCTGTTTTTT. The chain links TRBV6-1 to TRBJ2-2; the match to TRBD1 covers 7 bases. Trimming removed 6 bases from V and 4 bases from J; junction bases left unmatched: 8. CDR1 and CDR2 (germline): MNHNS, SASEGT. There are 15 residues in the CDR3.